What follows are 7 T cell receptor beta chains derived from one specimen sequenced in a study of a mutant IDH1 vaccine in newly diagnosed glioma. Their specific antigens are unknown. Time point defined: week 35, safety follow-up. Vaccination used 300 ug of mutant IDH1 20-mer peptide per dose, with topical imiquimod. The protocol was immunoSEQ multiplex PCR, while the TCRdb copy is restricted to in-frame clones and leaves out a portion. The table includes 60,000 or so clones, 84% detected once. The specimen was PBMCs, collected from a glioma patient whose treatment included an IDH1 peptide vaccine. The receptors originated from a man aged 25-45 years with glioma.

The chain uses TRBV19 and TRBJ1-6; 7 bases are shared with TRBD1. The V gene end was trimmed by 6 bases and the J gene end by 6 bases; junction bases not matched to a gene: 8. Germline CDR1 is LNHDA and CDR2 is SQIVND (reference sequence). There are 15 residues in the CDR3. The CDR3 nucleotides are TGTGCCAGTAGGCGACGGGACAGCTCTAATTCACCCCTCCACTTT. Its translation: CASRRRDSSNSPLHF.

The chain links TRBV7-9 to TRBJ1-2; TRBD1 aligns across 12 bases. CDR1 is SEHNR, CDR2 FQNEAQ, per germline (reference sequence). Trimming removed 4 bases from V and 4 bases from J; junction bases left unmatched: 7. The CDR3 has 16 residues. CDR3 bases: TGTGCCAGCAGCTCGTCGGGACAGGGGGCCATCTATGGCTACACCTTC. As protein: CASSSSGQGAIYGYTF.

The chain couples TRBV14 to TRBJ2-5; D perhaps matches TRBD2 (6 bases). Trimming removed 5 bases at V and 2 bases at J, with 12 bases between. CDR3 length: 14 amino acids. The germline V gene encodes CDR1 SGHDN and CDR2 FVKESK. CDR3 sequence: CASSGGLRQETQYF. The DNA for the CDR3 is TGTGCCAGCAGCGGGGGACTGCGACAAGAGACCCAGTACTTC.

This clone appeared once. The V and J genes are TRBV7-8 and TRBJ2-4; 9 nucleotides align to TRBD2. Germline values: CDR1 SGHVS, CDR2 FQNEAQ. J gave up 1 base and V 1 base, and 5 bases lay outside the gene matches. There are 17 residues in the CDR3. CDR3 DNA: TGTGCCAGCAGCTTAGTTGGTAGCGGGGGTGCCAAAAACATTCAGTACTTC. This sequence encodes CASSLVGSGGAKNIQYF.

This chain uses TRBV30 with TRBJ1-2; D may be TRBD1 (6 bases). The CDR3 consists of 12 residues. V was clipped by 0 bases and J by 5 bases, with 7 bases between them. Germline V lookup: CDR1 GTSNPN, CDR2 SVGIG (reference sequence). The CDR3 sequence: CAWSVGQYGYTF. CDR3 nucleotide sequence: TGTGCCTGGAGTGTAGGACAGTATGGCTACACCTTC.

This chain uses TRBV29-1 with TRBJ2-5, with D tentatively TRBD1 (7 bases). Between the trimmed V and J ends, which lost 7 bases and 1 base, there was a span of 22 bases. The CDR3 runs 16 residues. Germline V gene lookup returns CDR1 SQVTM and CDR2 ANQGSEA. The CDR3 nucleotides are TGCAGCGCCGCCCCATGGCAGGGGGGCCTCCAAGAGACCCAGTACTTC. This encodes CSAAPWQGGLQETQYF.

V gene TRBV10-3 combines with J gene TRBJ2-7, with D uncertain. V was shortened by 3 bases and J by 4 bases, with 7 bases between the two germline ends. The CDR3 length is 12 residues. Per germline, CDR1 ENHRY and CDR2 SYGVKD. Written as DNA, the CDR3 is TGTGCCATCAGTGAAGCCCAGTACGAGCAGTACTTC. Its translation: CAISEAQYEQYF.